The 8 T cell receptor beta chains presented below share a single source sample, sequenced in a study of T cell responses to AZD1222 COVID-19 vaccine. The table came from immunoSEQ multiplex PCR; TCRdb's copy has only in-frame clones and leaves some out. The repertoire has some 100,000 clones, 70% to 90% of them found once; the top ten carry more than 8.5%. The sequencing here drew on peripheral blood, taken on day 0 of AZD1222 vaccination. The origin of the receptors is an adult in good health.

This sequence joins TRBV28 and TRBJ1-6; D uncertain. The V gene lost 3 bases and the J gene lost 7 bases, with 7 bases spanning the gap. CDR3 size: 13 residues. Per germline, CDR1 MDHEN and CDR2 SYDVKM. The CDR3 DNA sequence: TGTGCCAGCAGTTTTGGCGGGAATTCACCCCTCCACTTT. Translated, it gives CASSFGGNSPLHF.

The genes are TRBV11-3 and TRBJ2-1; 7 nucleotides align to TRBD1. V dropped 4 bases and J dropped 7; count of bases not matched to a gene: 7. Germline V gene lookup returns CDR1 SGHNT and CDR2 YENEEA. The CDR3 extends over 14 amino acids. CDR3 amino acids: CASSSRKGANEQFF. The CDR3 DNA sequence: TGTGCCAGCAGCTCCCGAAAGGGGGCAAATGAGCAGTTCTTC.

The chain couples TRBV5-4 to TRBJ1-4, with 11 bases identical to TRBD1. There are 15 residues in the CDR3. Germline assignment: CDR1 SGHNT and CDR2 YYREEE (reference sequence). With 0 bases clipped from V and 6 bases from J, the junction kept 1 base outside the gene matches. The CDR3: CASSLGGQGDEKLFF. DNA of the CDR3: TGTGCCAGCAGCTTGGGGGGACAGGGGGATGAAAAACTGTTTTTT.

The genes are TRBV19 and TRBJ2-5; either TRBD1 or TRBD2 may fit D (6 bases each). Per germline, CDR1 LNHDA and CDR2 SQIVND (reference sequence). This CDR3 region has 15 residues. With 1 base removed from V and 7 bases from J, the gap between germline ends came to 16 bases. In DNA form, the CDR3 reads TGTGCCAGTAGTATAGCAGGAGGGGGACGGAGGACCCAGTACTTC. Amino acid sequence: CASSIAGGGRRTQYF.

The genes are TRBV6-6 and TRBJ2-2, with no clear D. The V gene lost 7 bases and the J gene lost 1 base, with 7 bases spanning the gap. The V gene's germline CDR1 is MNHNY and CDR2 SVGAGI (reference sequence). The CDR3 extends over 13 amino acids. The CDR3 bases are TGTGCCAGCACCCCTGAGAACACCGGGGAGCTGTTTTTT. Encoded protein: CASTPENTGELFF.

The chain recombines TRBV5-1 with TRBJ1-2; D gene uncertain. Germline values: CDR1 SGHRS, CDR2 YFSETQ. This CDR3 is built from 13 residues. With 0 bases removed from V and 2 bases from J, the gap between germline ends came to 5 bases. The CDR3 DNA sequence: TGCGCCAGCAGCTTGGTAGGGAACTATGGCTACACCTTC. Translating it yields CASSLVGNYGYTF.

The chain has TRBV5-1 and TRBJ1-1; D is undetermined. Trimming took 5 bases from V and 0 from J, leaving 8 bases between them. This CDR3 comprises 13 residues. CDR1 is SGHRS and CDR2 is YFSETQ in the germline V gene. The CDR3 nucleotides read TGCGCCAGCAGGGTCGAGGTGAACACTGAAGCTTTCTTT. Protein: CASRVEVNTEAFF. Full variable domain (outside the CDR3, taken from reference TRBV5-1 and TRBJ1-1): KAGVTQTPRYLIKTRGQQVTLSCSPISGHRSVSWYQQTPGQGLQFLFEYFSETQRNKGNFPGRFSGRQFSNSRSEMNVSTLELGDSALYLCASRVEVNTEAFFGQGTRLTVV.

The rearrangement links TRBV19 to TRBJ2-6, with 7 bases that match TRBD2. The ends lost 3 bases at V and 2 bases at J; junction bases unmatched: 10. The CDR3 spans 18 residues. CDR1 and CDR2 (germline): LNHDA, SQIVND (reference sequence). The CDR3 protein is CASSIDPGGDAGANVLTF. The CDR3 bases are TGTGCCAGTAGTATTGACCCGGGAGGCGATGCTGGGGCCAACGTCCTGACTTTC.